This passage covers 29 T cell receptor beta chains from one sample sequenced in a study of shared clonotypes between healthy human individuals. Here immunoSEQ multiplex PCR was the method, and the copy in TCRdb shows in-frame clones only, minus some. The sample lists under 600,000 clones; roughly 85% were seen once. Input material: PBMCs. These receptor sequences come from a woman aged 40 to 50 in good health. Some clones in this sample may be carry-over from other donors' samples.

This clone has a handful of counts. The chain is built from TRBV27 and TRBJ1-2, with 9 bases that match TRBD1. CDR1 is MNHEY, CDR2 SMNVEV, per germline (reference sequence). V lost 1 base, J lost 8 bases, and 8 bases stayed unmatched. The CDR3 covers 15 residues. In nucleotides, the CDR3 is TGTGCCAGCAGTTTATACGCCGGGACAGGGAACGGCTACACCTTC. It codes for CASSLYAGTGNGYTF.

The chain has TRBV29-1 and TRBJ2-5; D may correspond to TRBD1 or TRBD2 (5 bases each). V gave up 5 bases and J gave up 10 bases, with 14 bases separating them. The germline V gene has CDR1 SQVTM and CDR2 ANQGSEA. The length of the CDR3 is 11 residues. CDR3 region: CSVSRDRGQYF. The CDR3 nucleotides read TGCAGCGTTTCCCGGGACCGCGGCCAGTACTTC.

The V call is TRBV20-1, the J call TRBJ2-7; D gene unclear. Looked up from germline, CDR1 is DFQATT and CDR2 is SNEGSKA (reference sequence). CDR3 length: 11 amino acids. The chain's CDR3 is CVGLGPYEQYF. CDR3 nucleotides: TGCGTGGGGTTAGGGCCCTACGAGCAGTACTTC.

The J gene is TRBJ1-5, the V gene TRBV7-9; D gene unclear. CDR3 length: 14 amino acids. The germline V and J ends were trimmed by 3 bases and 7 bases, with 13 bases remaining between them. Germline loops: CDR1 SEHNR, CDR2 FQNEAQ (reference sequence). The CDR3 nucleotides read TGTGCCAGCAGCTTTGAAGGGTCGGGCCAGCCCCAGCATTTT. It translates to CASSFEGSGQPQHF.

This chain connects TRBV29-1 to TRBJ1-2; perhaps TRBD1 as D (6 bases). V shed 7 bases and J shed 2 bases, with 14 bases lying between them. The CDR3 extends over 13 amino acids. CDR1 is SQVTM, CDR2 ANQGSEA, per germline. In DNA, the CDR3 is TGCAGCGCTCGGAGGCAGGGGAACTATGGCTACACCTTC. Residues: CSARRQGNYGYTF. The entire variable domain, with the rest obtained from reference TRBV29-1 and TRBJ1-2, is as follows: SAVISQKPSRDICQRGTSLTIQCQVDSQVTMMFWYRQQPGQSLTLIATANQGSEATYESGFVIDKFPISRPNLTFSTLTVSNMSPEDSSIYLCSARRQGNYGYTFGSGTRLTVV.

In its sample, this clone was seen many times. V gene TRBV19 combines with J gene TRBJ1-1; 7 bases line up with TRBD1. V lost 5 bases to trimming and J lost 2 bases; unmatched junction nucleotides: 8. Germline V gene lookup returns CDR1 LNHDA and CDR2 SQIVND (reference sequence). This CDR3 comprises 15 residues. The CDR3 spells CASSYTDRFNTEAFF. CDR3 in DNA: TGTGCCAGTAGTTACACGGACAGGTTCAACACTGAAGCTTTCTTT.

This chain links TRBV5-1 with TRBJ2-1, with no clear D. Germline V lookup: CDR1 SGHRS, CDR2 YFSETQ. The CDR3 length is 15 residues. With 1 base removed from V and 8 bases from J, the gap between germline ends came to 16 bases. The CDR3 DNA reads as TGCGCCAGCAGCTTGTCAGGAGCACTCTGGGATGAGCAGTTCTTC. Amino acid sequence: CASSLSGALWDEQFF.

The chain carries TRBV7-9 and TRBJ2-2, with 16 bases fitting TRBD2. V lost 5 bases, J lost 6 bases, and 6 bases stayed unmatched. CDR1 is SEHNR, CDR2 FQNEAQ, per germline (reference sequence). This CDR3 is built from 17 residues. The CDR3 sequence: CASSEPGLAGGAGELFF. The CDR3, as DNA: TGTGCCAGCAGCGAACCGGGACTAGCGGGAGGGGCCGGGGAGCTGTTTTTT.

Only a few counts were recorded for this clone. This chain joins TRBV2 and TRBJ1-1, with unresolved D. Looked up from germline, CDR1 is SNHLY and CDR2 is FYNNEI. The CDR3 length is 11 residues. V shed 4 bases and J shed 11 bases, with 11 bases lying between them. CDR3 sequence (DNA): TGTGCCAGCAGTGCTGGATCGGTGGCTTTCTTT. Its translation is CASSAGSVAFF. The whole variable domain, filled in from reference TRBV2 and TRBJ1-1, reads EPEVTQTPSHQVTQMGQEVILRCVPISNHLYFYWYRQILGQKVEFLVSFYNNEISEKSEIFDDQFSVERPDGSNFTLKIRSTKLEDSAMYFCASSAGSVAFFGQGTRLTVV.

The chain uses TRBV7-8 and TRBJ2-5; 8 positions match TRBD2. CDR3 size: 17 residues. Germline CDR1 is SGHVS and CDR2 is FQNEAQ. After removal of 4 bases from V and 5 bases from J, the junction contained 15 bases not matched to a gene. This chain's CDR3 is CASSWQGSSGGGETQYF. The CDR3 coding sequence is TGTGCCAGCAGCTGGCAGGGATCAAGCGGGGGTGGCGAGACCCAGTACTTC.

The chain employs TRBV28 and TRBJ2-7, with 7 bases that match TRBD1. Germline CDR1 is MDHEN and CDR2 is SYDVKM. V gave up 5 bases and J gave up 6 bases; unmatched junction bases: 13. The CDR3 is made up of 15 amino acids. DNA of the CDR3: TGTGCCAGCAGTCCCCAGACAGGGCGCTGGAGCGAGCAGTACTTC. Protein: CASSPQTGRWSEQYF.

The chain employs TRBV19 and TRBJ2-3; D gene uncertain. The ends were cut back, 3 bases at V and 2 bases at J, with 9 bases in the middle. The CDR3 is 14 residues long. The germline gives CDR1 LNHDA, CDR2 SQIVND (reference sequence). The CDR3 here is CASSMRRYTDTQYF. CDR3 nucleotides: TGTGCCAGTAGTATGAGGCGGTACACAGATACGCAGTATTTT.

V is TRBV18 and J is TRBJ1-4; the D is unclear. V shed 3 bases and J shed 7 bases, with 12 bases lying between them. The CDR3 is 14 amino acids. Per germline, CDR1 KGHSH and CDR2 LQKENI. CDR3 in DNA: TGTGCCAGCTCACCCCGAGGGATGGGTGAAAAACTGTTTTTT. Its protein is CASSPRGMGEKLFF.

The genes are TRBV5-8 and TRBJ1-3; D remains ambiguous. The germline gives CDR1 SGHTS, CDR2 YDEGEE. V was trimmed by 7 bases and J by 0 bases, leaving 5 bases between them. This CDR3 contains 12 residues. CDR3 protein: CASESSGNTIYF. The CDR3, as DNA: TGTGCCAGCGAGAGCTCTGGAAACACCATATATTTT.

The chain has TRBV4-3 and TRBJ2-1; D might be TRBD2 (5 bases). CDR1 and CDR2 from the germline V gene are LGHNA and YSLEER. With 0 bases removed from V and 8 bases from J, the gap between germline ends came to 14 bases. CDR3 length: 15 amino acids. CDR3 loop: CASSQELSVFDEQFF. In DNA form, the CDR3 reads TGCGCCAGCAGCCAAGAACTTAGCGTGTTTGATGAGCAGTTCTTC.

The rearrangement links TRBV18 to TRBJ2-6, with 8 bases identical to TRBD1. Looked up from germline, CDR1 is KGHSH and CDR2 is LQKENI. The CDR3 extends over 16 amino acids. V shed 5 bases and J 3 bases; nucleotides not matched to a gene: 6. The CDR3 DNA follows: TGTGCCAGCTCAACGGACAGGGTTAATGGGGCCAACGTCCTGACTTTC. Amino acids: CASSTDRVNGANVLTF. The full variable domain, rest sourced from reference TRBV18 and TRBJ2-6, is NAGVMQNPRHLVRRRGQEARLRCSPMKGHSHVYWYRQLPEEGLKFMVYLQKENIIDESGMPKERFSAEFPKEGPSILRIQQVVRGDSAAYFCASSTDRVNGANVLTFGAGSRLTVL.

The chain employs TRBV2 and TRBJ1-3; the D is unclear. The CDR3 has 16 residues. The germline V and J ends were trimmed by 5 bases and 0 bases, with 14 bases remaining between them. Germline V gene lookup returns CDR1 SNHLY and CDR2 FYNNEI. CDR3 loop: CASSRQSGASGNTIYF. In DNA form, the CDR3 reads TGTGCCAGCAGTCGGCAGTCGGGAGCCTCTGGAAACACCATATATTTT.

The chain is built from TRBV4-1 and TRBJ1-4; D gene ambiguous. Germline V gene lookup returns CDR1 MGHRA and CDR2 YSYEKL. Trimming shortened V by 2 bases and J by 0 bases, and 13 bases separated the two germline ends. The CDR3 spans 17 residues. The CDR3 here is CASSQSRASPTNEKLFF. Here the CDR3 DNA reads TGCGCCAGCAGCCAATCTAGGGCATCTCCAACTAATGAAAAACTGTTTTTT.

This sequence joins TRBV16 and TRBJ2-7; 7 bases match TRBD1. The length of the CDR3 is 14 residues. Germline CDR1 is KGHSY and CDR2 is FQNENV. V lost 4 bases and J lost 0; bases outside the gene matches: 3. CDR3 sequence: CASSLQGDSYEQYF. CDR3 DNA sequence: TGTGCCAGCAGCCTCCAGGGGGACTCCTACGAGCAGTACTTC.

This chain joins TRBV7-2 and TRBJ1-2, with TRBD1 identical over 11 bases. This CDR3 region has 14 residues. Germline assignment: CDR1 SGHTA and CDR2 FQGNSA. Trimming at V came to 5 bases and at J to 6 bases, leaving 5 bases not matched to a gene. The chain's CDR3 is CASSQGQGVNGYTF. In nucleotides, the CDR3 is TGTGCCAGCAGCCAGGGACAGGGGGTCAATGGCTACACCTTC.

This chain links TRBV15 with TRBJ2-3; D tentatively fits TRBD1 or TRBD2 (6 bases each). CDR3 size: 15 residues. V lost 0 bases to trimming and J lost 2 bases, with 9 bases between them. The germline CDR1 and CDR2 sequences are LNHNV and YYDKDF (reference sequence). The CDR3, as DNA: TGTGCCACCAGCAGAGATCGGGGGCTCACAGATACGCAGTATTTT. This encodes CATSRDRGLTDTQYF.

The sample holds one count of this clone. The rearrangement links TRBV28 to TRBJ2-7; TRBD2 might be the D (5 bases). The CDR3 is 14 amino acids. The germline V gene has CDR1 MDHEN and CDR2 SYDVKM. V was trimmed by 4 bases and J by 5 bases, leaving 15 bases between them. The CDR3 spells CASSSLGSVDEQYF. In DNA form, the CDR3 reads TGTGCCAGCAGTTCCCTGGGGAGTGTCGACGAGCAGTACTTC.

Worth noting for this clone: Other nucleotide sequences from this sample produce the same CDR3. CDR3 sequence: CAISDGVGETQYF. DNA for the CDR3: TGTGCCATCAGTGACGGGGTGGGTGAGACCCAGTACTTC. This sequence joins TRBV10-3 and TRBJ2-5; TRBD2 is a possible D gene (5 bases). This CDR3 spans 13 amino acids. CDR1 is ENHRY, CDR2 SYGVKD, per germline. V was clipped by 3 bases and J by 5 bases, with 10 bases between them.

The chain employs TRBV7-8 and TRBJ2-3; 7 positions agree with TRBD1. In germline, CDR1 is SGHVS, CDR2 FQNEAQ. Losses at the gene ends were 5 bases for V and 2 bases for J; bases not matched to a gene: 10. The CDR3 extends over 16 amino acids. The CDR3, as DNA: TGTGCCAGCAGCCTCCGACAGGGCCCTATCACAGATACGCAGTATTTT. It is translated as CASSLRQGPITDTQYF.

The chain carries TRBV2 and TRBJ2-3, with D perhaps TRBD2 (5 bases). The germline V gene has CDR1 SNHLY and CDR2 FYNNEI. There are 14 residues in the CDR3. Trimming removed 3 bases from V and 4 bases from J, with 11 bases in between. This CDR3 reads CASSDISGADTQYF. CDR3 DNA: TGTGCCAGCAGTGATATCAGCGGTGCAGATACGCAGTATTTT.

The chain combines TRBV27 with TRBJ2-3; 9 bases map to TRBD1. The CDR3 runs to 15 residues. Germline loops: CDR1 MNHEY, CDR2 SMNVEV (reference sequence). The trim removed 4 bases at V and 3 bases at J, leaving 5 bases unmatched. In DNA, the CDR3 is TGTGCCAGCAGTTACTTGGGACAGGGAACAGATACGCAGTATTTT. Protein: CASSYLGQGTDTQYF.

This rearrangement joins TRBV19 to TRBJ1-1; no definite D call. V lost 5 bases and J 11 bases, leaving 15 bases between the germline ends. From germline, CDR1 is LNHDA and CDR2 SQIVND (reference sequence). The CDR3 totals 12 residues. CDR3 sequence reads: CASSYSSGVAFF. For the CDR3, the DNA is TGTGCCAGTAGTTACTCCTCAGGTGTTGCTTTCTTT.

V usage is TRBV7-2 and J usage is TRBJ2-1; 10 positions match TRBD2. Germline trimming cut 2 bases from V and 4 bases from J; bases unmatched to any gene: 2. The length of the CDR3 is 15 residues. Germline values: CDR1 SGHTA, CDR2 FQGNSA. Here the CDR3 DNA reads TGTGCCAGCAGCTTAACTAGCGGGGTGTACAATGAGCAGTTCTTC. It specifies CASSLTSGVYNEQFF.

This clone was picked up one time. The J gene is TRBJ1-2, the V gene TRBV27, with 7 bases fitting TRBD1. Germline CDR1 and CDR2: MNHEY and SMNVEV (reference sequence). The V and J ends lost 4 bases and 3 bases, in that order; junction bases with no gene match: 5. This CDR3 region has 14 residues. The CDR3 DNA reads as TGTGCCAGCAGTTATAGAGGGGGCCACTATGGCTACACCTTC. Amino acid sequence: CASSYRGGHYGYTF.